This record covers a single T cell receptor (beta chain). The read ends 3 residues early relative to the CDR3; the germline J gene fills the gap. V was pared by 4 bases and J by 8 bases, with 22 bases between. The CDR3 has 16 amino acids. CDR1 SGHRS and CDR2 YFSETQ come from the germline V gene. The data derive from a study of T cells in women clearing cervical HPV infection. About the study: Cases were women with histologically confirmed HPV16-related CIN3 or worse, including 2 invasive cancers.

Profiled with immunoSEQ multiplex PCR; TCRdb holds only in-frame clones, not every one. The sample table includes tens of thousands of clones. V gene TRBV5-1 combines with J gene TRBJ2-4, with a tentative D call TRBD1 (6 bases). This TCR derives from a woman between 18 and 75 years old with a cervical HPV16 infection that either progressed to CIN3+ or cleared (not recorded which). The sequencing sample was made of blood buffy coat. The part of the CDR3 DNA that was read is TGCGCCAGCAGCATGGGGACAACAATCGACGGAGACATT. This gives the protein CASSMGTTIDGDI. From start to end, the CDR3 is CASSMGTTIDGDIQYF. Full variable domain (rest looked up from reference TRBV5-1 and TRBJ2-4): KAGVTQTPRYLIKTRGQQVTLSCSPISGHRSVSWYQQTPGQGLQFLFEYFSETQRNKGNFPGRFSGRQFSNSRSEMNVSTLELGDSALYLCASSMGTTIDGDIQYFGAGTRLSVL.